Listed here are 20 T cell receptor beta chains from one sample, sequenced in a study of blood T cell repertoires in COVID-19. Some clones are missing from TCRdb's copy, which holds only in-frame ones; the method was immunoSEQ multiplex PCR. The table has 130,000 to 150,000 clones, 70% to 90% seen once; the top ten hold 5%. The sequenced sample consisted of peripheral blood. These receptors were taken from a woman between 45 and 60 years old with acute or convalescent COVID-19.

The V and J genes are TRBV7-9 and TRBJ1-4; D possibly corresponds to TRBD1 (5 bases). The CDR3 sequence is 15 residues long. V was trimmed by 3 bases and J by 4 bases, leaving 12 bases between them. Germline V CDR1 and CDR2: SEHNR, FQNEAQ (reference sequence). The CDR3: CASSLGRDFNEKLFF. The CDR3 bases are TGTGCCAGCAGCTTGGGGCGGGACTTTAATGAAAAACTGTTTTTT.

CDR3 DNA: TGTGCCAGCAGTTTCGGACGGGAGCGACTGAACACTGAAGCTTTCTTT. Translating it yields CASSFGRERLNTEAFF. The chain has TRBV7-9 and TRBJ1-1; D call uncertain. V was cut by 6 bases and J by 0 bases, with 17 bases left in between. Germline values: CDR1 SEHNR, CDR2 FQNEAQ (reference sequence). This CDR3 region has 16 residues.

This chain uses TRBV5-1 with TRBJ1-6, with no clear D. The V gene lost 4 bases and the J gene lost 3 bases, with 11 bases spanning the gap. The germline gives CDR1 SGHRS, CDR2 YFSETQ. This CDR3 contains 15 residues. The CDR3 loop is CASSPQIGYNSPLHF. The CDR3 region has the DNA TGCGCCAGCAGCCCCCAGATTGGCTATAATTCACCCCTCCACTTT.

This chain uses TRBV4-3 with TRBJ2-4; 9 bases map to TRBD2. Unmatched junction bases numbered 4, after V lost 0 bases and J lost 4 bases. Per the germline V gene, CDR1 is LGHNA and CDR2 is YSLEER. The CDR3 is 16 amino acids. DNA of the CDR3: TGCGCCAGCAGCCAAGATTTTGCGGGGGGGAAAAACATTCAGTACTTC. It translates to CASSQDFAGGKNIQYF.

The rearrangement joins TRBV9 to TRBJ2-2; 8 positions match TRBD1. Germline V CDR1 and CDR2: SGDLS, YYNGEE. This CDR3 has 15 amino acids. Trimming cost V 0 bases and J 6 bases; bases outside gene matches: 4. The CDR3 sequence is CASSVGQGTSGELFF. In DNA form, the CDR3 reads TGTGCCAGCAGCGTAGGACAGGGGACGTCCGGGGAGCTGTTTTTT.

The chain carries TRBV6-5 and TRBJ2-1; D remains unclear. From germline, CDR1 is MNHEY and CDR2 SVGAGI. This CDR3 contains 11 residues. Trimming took 2 bases from V and 6 from J, leaving 2 bases between them. In nucleotides, the CDR3 is TGTGCCAGCAGTTACCGCAATGAGCAGTTCTTC. Protein product: CASSYRNEQFF.

The chain links TRBV3-1 (or the pseudogene TRBV3-2) to TRBJ1-3; D is unresolved. Germline V gene lookup returns CDR1 LGHDT and CDR2 YNNKEL (reference sequence). V was cut by 1 base and J by 0 bases, with 7 bases left in between. This CDR3 comprises 15 residues. Here the CDR3 reads CASSQGGSSGNTIYF. CDR3 bases: TGTGCCAGCAGCCAAGGTGGGAGCTCTGGAAACACCATATATTTT.

V is TRBV6-5 and J is TRBJ1-2; tentative D call: TRBD1 (6 bases). The CDR3 consists of 14 residues. The V end lost 4 bases, the J end lost 4 bases, and 13 bases lay between the germline ends. The germline V gene has CDR1 MNHEY and CDR2 SVGAGI. The CDR3: CASSSPGASYGYTF. CDR3 bases: TGTGCCAGCAGTTCCCCAGGGGCTAGCTATGGCTACACCTTC.

This chain links TRBV19 with TRBJ2-3, with 10 bases identical to TRBD2. After removal of 3 bases from V and 6 bases from J, the junction contained 3 bases not matched to a gene. CDR1 is LNHDA and CDR2 is SQIVND in the germline V gene (reference sequence). This CDR3 contains 14 residues. The CDR3 here is CASSMTSGWDTQYF. CDR3 DNA: TGTGCCAGTAGTATGACTAGCGGGTGGGATACGCAGTATTTT.

This clone showed up just a few times. This chain uses TRBV5-1 with TRBJ1-2, with D possibly TRBD1 on 5 matching bases. V lost 3 bases to trimming and J lost 4 bases, with 19 bases between them. The CDR3 is 16 amino acids. Germline assignment: CDR1 SGHRS and CDR2 YFSETQ. This chain's CDR3 is CASSSGGKGNPYGYTF. CDR3 coding DNA: TGCGCCAGCAGCTCCGGGGGAAAGGGCAATCCCTATGGCTACACCTTC.

The CDR3 DNA reads as TGTGCCAGCAGCCCTGACGGACGGGGGAATGAGCAGTTCTTC. Amino acid sequence: CASSPDGRGNEQFF. V and J are TRBV9 and TRBJ2-1, with TRBD2 as a possible D gene (6 bases). V was clipped by 4 bases and J by 7 bases, with 15 bases between them. Germline CDR1 is SGDLS and CDR2 is YYNGEE. CDR3 length equals 14 residues.

The genes are TRBV6-5 and TRBJ1-1; D remains unclear. V was trimmed by 6 bases and J by 4 bases, leaving 12 bases between them. CDR1 and CDR2 from the germline V gene are MNHEY and SVGAGI. CDR3 length: 13 amino acids. For the CDR3, the DNA is TGTGCCAGCAGCCCGGTAGCGCGCACTGAAGCTTTCTTT. Protein: CASSPVARTEAFF.

This CDR3 reads CASSPGRGYEQYF. The CDR3 nucleotides read TGTGCCAGCAGCCCTGGTCGGGGTTACGAGCAGTACTTC. The chain is built from TRBV7-2 and TRBJ2-7, with a weak D call TRBD2 (5 bases). The CDR3 has 13 amino acids. Germline loops: CDR1 SGHTA, CDR2 FQGNSA. Trimming took off 5 bases at V and 4 bases at J, with 12 bases between the two ends.

This rearrangement joins TRBV3-1 (or the pseudogene TRBV3-2) to TRBJ1-3, with a tentative D call TRBD1 (5 bases). The CDR3 is 14 amino acids. Germline V gene data show CDR1 as LGHDT and CDR2 as YNNKEL (reference sequence). Deletions cut 1 base from V and 8 bases from J, with 12 bases between. The CDR3 coding sequence is TGTGCCAGCAGCCAAGCTGGCGGGGGTTACACCATATATTTT. This encodes CASSQAGGGYTIYF.

The chain recombines TRBV7-8 with TRBJ2-7; TRBD1 matches 8 bases. Unmatched junction bases numbered 12, after V lost 5 bases and J lost 3 bases. Germline values: CDR1 SGHVS, CDR2 FQNEAQ. This CDR3 contains 16 residues. In nucleotides, the CDR3 is TGTGCCAGCAGCCCCCTGGTTGGACAGGGCCACTACGAGCAGTACTTC. This translates into CASSPLVGQGHYEQYF.

V and J are TRBV12-3 or TRBV12-4 and TRBJ2-2; D gene unclear. The CDR3 is 12 amino acids. Trimming removed 7 bases from V and 4 bases from J, with 7 bases in between. CDR3 sequence: CASTRVTGELFF. CDR3 DNA sequence: TGTGCCAGCACTAGAGTCACCGGGGAGCTGTTTTTT.

This clone was picked up a small number of times. This same CDR3 is encoded by further DNA sequences in the sample. This sequence joins TRBV18 and TRBJ2-7, with 7 bases lining up with TRBD2. Trimming took 0 bases from V and 2 from J; bases not matched to a gene: 4. This CDR3 region has 15 residues. Germline values: CDR1 KGHSH, CDR2 LQKENI. CDR3 bases: TGTGCCAGCTCACCACCGCGCGGGGGTCCCTACGAGCAGTACTTC. Amino acids: CASSPPRGGPYEQYF.

V and J are TRBV19 and TRBJ1-2; the match to TRBD1 covers 8 bases. The germline CDR1 and CDR2 sequences are LNHDA and SQIVND (reference sequence). The CDR3 consists of 16 residues. V lost 7 bases, J lost 3 bases, and 13 bases stayed unmatched. The DNA for the CDR3 is TGTGCCAGTAAACCCCGCGAGGCAGGGGGCGACTATGGCTACACCTTC. This codes for CASKPREAGGDYGYTF. The whole variable domain, filled in from reference TRBV19 and TRBJ1-2, reads DGGITQSPKYLFRKEGQNVTLSCEQNLNHDAMYWYRQDPGQGLRLIYYSQIVNDFQKGDIAEGYSVSREKKESFPLTVTSAQKNPTAFYLCASKPREAGGDYGYTFGSGTRLTVV.

The rearrangement joins TRBV3-1 (or the pseudogene TRBV3-2) to TRBJ1-2; unclear D gene. The germline V gene encodes CDR1 LGHDT and CDR2 YNNKEL (reference sequence). The CDR3 sequence is 13 residues long. The V gene lost 3 bases and the J gene lost 2 bases, with 7 bases spanning the gap. CDR3 region: CASSHPVNYGYTF. Written as DNA, the CDR3 is TGTGCCAGCAGCCACCCCGTCAACTATGGCTACACCTTC.

This clone was detected a few times. This rearrangement joins TRBV5-1 to TRBJ1-1; no reliable D call. The CDR3 extends over 14 amino acids. The germline V and J ends were trimmed by 0 bases and 3 bases, with 9 bases remaining between them. Germline CDR1 reads SGHRS; CDR2 reads YFSETQ. CDR3 protein: CASSLAVADTEAFF. The DNA for the CDR3 is TGCGCCAGCAGCTTGGCAGTGGCGGACACTGAAGCTTTCTTT.